The 30 T cell receptor beta chains below all came from one sample that was sequenced in a study of cytomegalovirus exposure and HLA in healthy donors (dated by TCRdb to about 2017). Preparation of the library involved the immunoSEQ multiplex PCR assay. For the multiplex PCR, a mixture combining 60 forward primers for TCR Vbeta segments and 13 reverse primers for TCR Jbeta segments was used. The table was pulled from immuneACCESS by TCRdb, which kept in-frame rearrangements only. Such tables lose some clones; where checked, under half of the loss comes from unresolved V genes, and the rest has no known cause. For this sample the table gives almost 95,000 clones, of which around 69% were detected only once. The biggest ten clones account for roughly 3.9% of the sample. The sequenced material came from PBMCs. These receptor sequences come from a man aged 25 to 40 in good health and CMV-seronegative.

The chain couples TRBV13 to TRBJ2-3; a possible D gene is TRBD1 (6 bases). Looked up from germline, CDR1 is PRHDT and CDR2 is FYEKMQ (reference sequence). This CDR3 has 17 residues. Trimming pared 0 bases from V and 2 bases from J, leaving 15 bases between. CDR3 loop: CASSLGLLVGATDTQYF. CDR3 DNA sequence: TGTGCCAGCAGCTTAGGCCTTCTGGTGGGGGCCACAGATACGCAGTATTTT.

The chain uses TRBV6-6 and TRBJ2-5; weak D call: TRBD2 (6 bases). The CDR3 loop spans 13 amino acids. The V end lost 4 bases, the J end lost 1 base, and 7 bases lay between the germline ends. Germline V gene data show CDR1 as MNHNY and CDR2 as SVGAGI (reference sequence). CDR3: CASSLGGQETQYF. The CDR3 DNA follows: TGTGCCAGCAGTTTGGGGGGCCAAGAGACCCAGTACTTC.

As regards this clone: One junction end disagrees with the germline gene, perhaps due to a read error. This sequence joins TRBV7-9 and TRBJ2-5, with TRBD2 as a possible D gene (5 bases). Germline loops: CDR1 SEHNR, CDR2 FQNEAQ (reference sequence). The CDR3 extends over 15 amino acids. The CDR3 protein is CSSSLRGTVPETQYF. CDR3 sequence (DNA): TGTTCCAGCAGCTTACGGGGTACAGTCCCAGAGACCCAGTACTTC.

The chain is built from TRBV14 and TRBJ2-5, with D tentatively TRBD2 (5 bases). Trimming stripped 4 bases from V and 7 bases from J, with 13 bases between. Germline V CDR1 and CDR2: SGHDN, FVKESK. The CDR3 has 13 amino acids. CDR3 in amino acids: CASSPDVGVTQYF. CDR3 in DNA: TGTGCCAGCAGCCCCGACGTCGGGGTGACCCAGTACTTC.

This clone was detected only a few times. CDR3 nucleotide sequence: TGCGCCAGCAGCCACACTAGCGGGAGTCTGTTCTTC. Translating it yields CASSHTSGSLFF. This sequence joins TRBV5-1 and TRBJ2-1; 11 bases are a match to TRBD2. With V trimmed by 4 bases and J by 15 bases, 6 bases remained unmatched. This CDR3 is 12 amino acids long. Germline loops: CDR1 SGHRS, CDR2 YFSETQ.

This clone came up a few times. The chain recombines TRBV28 with TRBJ1-3; D is ambiguous. The CDR3 is 14 residues long. CDR1 and CDR2 from the germline V gene are MDHEN and SYDVKM. Trimming took 5 bases from V and 0 from J, leaving 8 bases between them. The CDR3 DNA sequence: TGTGCCAGCAGTCCGGGAAGCTCTGGAAACACCATATATTTT. This sequence encodes CASSPGSSGNTIYF.

The V and J genes are TRBV27 and TRBJ2-3; D is possibly TRBD2 (7 bases). This CDR3 comprises 17 residues. Looked up from germline, CDR1 is MNHEY and CDR2 is SMNVEV (reference sequence). The V gene lost 6 bases and the J gene lost 1 base, with 20 bases spanning the gap. The CDR3 protein is CASRLKRGGLGTDTQYF. CDR3 sequence (DNA): TGTGCCAGCAGATTAAAAAGGGGGGGATTGGGCACAGATACGCAGTATTTT.

The rearrangement links TRBV4-1 to TRBJ2-5, with D perhaps matching TRBD1 (5 bases). Trimming pared 2 bases from V and 1 base from J, leaving 8 bases between. The CDR3 has 14 amino acids. The germline gives CDR1 MGHRA, CDR2 YSYEKL. The CDR3 sequence is CASSQTGIQETQYF. In nucleotides, the CDR3 is TGCGCCAGCAGCCAAACAGGTATCCAAGAGACCCAGTACTTC.

This clone showed up just a few times. The V call is TRBV19, the J call TRBJ1-6; no reliable D call. This CDR3 contains 13 residues. V was clipped by 7 bases and J by 9 bases, with 13 bases between them. Germline V gene sequence: CDR1 LNHDA, CDR2 SQIVND (reference sequence). CDR3 sequence: CASTDKVRSPLHF. CDR3 sequence (DNA): TGTGCCAGTACCGACAAGGTACGTTCACCCCTCCACTTT.

The rearrangement uses TRBV15 and TRBJ2-5; 8 nucleotides line up with TRBD1. The assigned J gene may be wrong: the sequence end matches TRBJ2-7 better. CDR3 length: 14 residues. CDR1 and CDR2 from the germline V gene are LNHNV and YYDKDF (reference sequence). The CDR3 coding sequence is TGTGCCACCAGCAGAGACAGGGGGCTCTACGAGCAGTACTTC. The encoded protein is CATSRDRGLYEQYF.

The chain uses TRBV19 and TRBJ2-1; no clear D gene. The V gene lost 3 bases and the J gene lost 9 bases, with 9 bases spanning the gap. CDR1 is LNHDA, CDR2 SQIVND, per germline (reference sequence). The CDR3 spans 12 residues. Written as DNA, the CDR3 is TGTGCCAGTAGTATTCTGGCAACTGAGCAGTTCTTC. It is translated as CASSILATEQFF.

The chain combines TRBV29-1 with TRBJ1-2, with 7 bases aligning to TRBD1. Germline lookup yields CDR1 SQVTM and CDR2 ANQGSEA. The trim removed 6 bases at V and 4 bases at J, leaving 11 bases unmatched. This CDR3 contains 14 residues. CDR3 nucleotide sequence: TGCAGCGTCGACTTCGCAGGGGGTCGCTATGGCTACACCTTC. Translated, it gives CSVDFAGGRYGYTF.

The table lists this clone with a few counts. This sample also contains other DNA sequences that code for the same CDR3. The chain employs TRBV6-6 and TRBJ1-4; TRBD1 aligns across 7 bases. V was clipped by 5 bases and J by 7 bases; unmatched bases: 10. The CDR3 has 15 residues. Germline lookup yields CDR1 MNHNY and CDR2 SVGAGI (reference sequence). DNA for the CDR3: TGTGCCAGCAGTGCCACAGGGGATGTAACTGAAAAACTGTTTTTT. Amino acid sequence: CASSATGDVTEKLFF.

V usage is TRBV6-5 and J usage is TRBJ1-5; 7 bases are shared with TRBD1. The germline V gene has CDR1 MNHEY and CDR2 SVGAGI. V lost 2 bases to trimming and J lost 4 bases; unmatched junction nucleotides: 2. CDR3 size: 14 residues. The CDR3 protein is CASSYGTENQPQHF. The CDR3 region has the DNA TGTGCCAGCAGTTACGGGACAGAGAATCAGCCCCAGCATTTT.

CDR3 coding DNA: TGTGCCAGCAGCGTAGGAGGTACAGGAACTAACTATGGCTACACCTTC. This sequence encodes CASSVGGTGTNYGYTF. This rearrangement joins TRBV9 to TRBJ1-2, with a possible D match to TRBD1 (5 bases). Germline V gene lookup returns CDR1 SGDLS and CDR2 YYNGEE. The V and J ends lost 0 bases and 0 bases respectively, with 12 bases between them. The CDR3 is 16 residues long.

The V gene is TRBV5-1, the J gene TRBJ2-2; D uncertain. CDR1 and CDR2 from the germline V gene are SGHRS and YFSETQ. The CDR3 contains 14 residues. Trimming left V 1 base short and J 1 base short, with 5 bases between. CDR3: CASSLLQNTGELFF. Written as DNA, the CDR3 is TGCGCCAGCAGCTTGTTACAGAACACCGGGGAGCTGTTTTTT.

This chain joins TRBV10-3 and TRBJ1-4, with D unresolved. The CDR3 extends over 14 amino acids. Trimming shortened V by 6 bases and J by 0 bases, and 8 bases separated the two germline ends. The germline gives CDR1 ENHRY, CDR2 SYGVKD. Written as DNA, the CDR3 is TGTGCCATCAGACAGAGTGCAACTAATGAAAAACTGTTTTTT. Amino acid sequence: CAIRQSATNEKLFF.

The chain uses TRBV6-4 and TRBJ2-1, with 13 bases fitting TRBD2. The V gene's germline CDR1 is MRHNA and CDR2 SNTAGT. The CDR3 runs 17 residues. The V gene end was trimmed by 7 bases and the J gene end by 4 bases; junction bases not matched to a gene: 10. The chain's CDR3 is CASTPGTSGMIYNEQFF. The CDR3 DNA reads TGTGCCAGCACCCCCGGGACTAGCGGGATGATTTACAATGAGCAGTTCTTC.

This clone came up a few times. This chain joins TRBV28 and TRBJ2-3; 10 bases map to TRBD2. Germline V lookup: CDR1 MDHEN, CDR2 SYDVKM. CDR3 length: 17 residues. V lost 4 bases, J lost 2 bases, and 9 bases stayed unmatched. DNA of the CDR3: TGTGCCAGCAGTTCCCCCTTCGGACTAGCGGACACAGATACGCAGTATTTT. It yields the protein CASSSPFGLADTDTQYF.

This chain connects TRBV4-1 to TRBJ2-3; D gene ambiguous. Germline values: CDR1 MGHRA, CDR2 YSYEKL. Trimming stripped 1 base from V and 1 base from J, with 6 bases between. This CDR3 comprises 14 residues. As DNA, the CDR3 is TGCGCCAGCAGCCAAGTGTCTGGCACAGATACGCAGTATTTT. Protein: CASSQVSGTDTQYF.

The chain joins TRBV7-2 to TRBJ2-1; 8 bases match TRBD2. CDR3 size: 16 residues. The germline CDR1 and CDR2 sequences are SGHTA and FQGNSA. Trimming cost V 5 bases and J 0 bases; bases outside gene matches: 6. CDR3 DNA: TGTGCCAGCAGCCTAAACGGGGGGGCCTCCTACAATGAGCAGTTCTTC. This translates into CASSLNGGASYNEQFF.

This chain connects TRBV5-1 to TRBJ2-3, with D unresolved. CDR1 SGHRS and CDR2 YFSETQ come from the germline V gene. V was pared by 1 base and J by 9 bases, with 6 bases between. This CDR3 spans 11 amino acids. The CDR3 loop reads CASSLSETQYF. As DNA, the CDR3 is TGCGCCAGCAGCTTGAGCGAGACGCAGTATTTT. The full variable domain, in which reference TRBV5-1 and TRBJ2-3 provide the parts outside the CDR3, is KAGVTQTPRYLIKTRGQQVTLSCSPISGHRSVSWYQQTPGQGLQFLFEYFSETQRNKGNFPGRFSGRQFSNSRSEMNVSTLELGDSALYLCASSLSETQYFGPGTRLTVL.

The chain carries TRBV29-1 and TRBJ2-5, with D unclear. The CDR3 runs to 12 residues. Trimming removed 3 bases at V and 1 base at J, with 6 bases between. The germline V gene encodes CDR1 SQVTM and CDR2 ANQGSEA. The CDR3 region has the DNA TGCAGCGTTGAGAACAGCCAAGAGACCCAGTACTTC. As protein: CSVENSQETQYF.

V is TRBV7-3 and J is TRBJ2-6, with TRBD1 identical over 9 bases. CDR3 size: 17 residues. Germline CDR1 reads SGHTA; CDR2 reads FQGTGA. V was pared by 4 bases and J by 0 bases, with 4 bases of the junction left unmatched. CDR3: CASSSGQGHSGANVLTF. DNA for the CDR3: TGTGCCAGCAGCTCGGGACAGGGCCACTCTGGGGCCAACGTCCTGACTTTC.

This chain links TRBV5-1 with TRBJ2-7; 7 bases line up with TRBD2. The CDR3 consists of 15 residues. In germline, CDR1 is SGHRS, CDR2 YFSETQ. The trim removed 3 bases at V and 2 bases at J, leaving 8 bases unmatched. This CDR3 reads CASSSGLRGAYEQYF. CDR3 sequence (DNA): TGCGCCAGCAGCTCGGGTCTCCGGGGGGCCTACGAGCAGTACTTC.

V is TRBV25-1 and J is TRBJ1-2; maybe TRBD1 (5 bases). The CDR3 runs to 14 residues. V was trimmed by 1 base and J by 8 bases, leaving 14 bases between them. Germline V gene lookup returns CDR1 MGHDK and CDR2 SYGVNS. CDR3 protein: CASSESRDRRGYTF. For the CDR3, the DNA is TGTGCCAGCAGTGAATCCCGAGACAGACGGGGCTACACCTTC.

CDR3 residues: CASTRGLAGGRETQYF. In DNA, the CDR3 is TGTGCCAGCACAAGAGGACTAGCGGGGGGGCGGGAGACCCAGTACTTC. V gene TRBV2 combines with J gene TRBJ2-5; TRBD2 agrees at 15 bases. Losses at the gene ends were 7 bases for V and 5 bases for J; bases not matched to a gene: 8. CDR3 length: 16 residues. CDR1 is SNHLY and CDR2 is FYNNEI in the germline V gene.

The chain uses TRBV27 and TRBJ2-7; no reliable D call. V was shortened by 1 base and J by 0 bases, with 7 bases between the two germline ends. From germline, CDR1 is MNHEY and CDR2 SMNVEV (reference sequence). The CDR3 totals 14 residues. The CDR3 DNA follows: TGTGCCAGCAGTTTATTCAGTGTCTCCTACGAGCAGTACTTC. It yields the protein CASSLFSVSYEQYF.

The rearrangement joins TRBV30 to TRBJ1-1; no firm D call. Trimming pared 3 bases from V and 4 bases from J, leaving 12 bases between. In germline, CDR1 is GTSNPN, CDR2 SVGIG (reference sequence). The CDR3 is 13 amino acids. The CDR3 DNA is TGTGCCTGGAGGACGGGCGGGCCCACTGAAGCTTTCTTT. As protein: CAWRTGGPTEAFF.

The rearrangement uses TRBV4-1 and TRBJ2-3; 8 bases match TRBD2. The germline CDR1 and CDR2 sequences are MGHRA and YSYEKL. The junction had 17 bases not matched to a gene; V was cut back by 4 bases and J by 2 bases. The CDR3 is made up of 19 amino acids. This chain's CDR3 is CASSLVGGRTSKDTDTQYF. The CDR3 bases are TGCGCCAGCAGCCTCGTAGGCGGGAGGACATCGAAGGACACAGATACGCAGTATTTT.